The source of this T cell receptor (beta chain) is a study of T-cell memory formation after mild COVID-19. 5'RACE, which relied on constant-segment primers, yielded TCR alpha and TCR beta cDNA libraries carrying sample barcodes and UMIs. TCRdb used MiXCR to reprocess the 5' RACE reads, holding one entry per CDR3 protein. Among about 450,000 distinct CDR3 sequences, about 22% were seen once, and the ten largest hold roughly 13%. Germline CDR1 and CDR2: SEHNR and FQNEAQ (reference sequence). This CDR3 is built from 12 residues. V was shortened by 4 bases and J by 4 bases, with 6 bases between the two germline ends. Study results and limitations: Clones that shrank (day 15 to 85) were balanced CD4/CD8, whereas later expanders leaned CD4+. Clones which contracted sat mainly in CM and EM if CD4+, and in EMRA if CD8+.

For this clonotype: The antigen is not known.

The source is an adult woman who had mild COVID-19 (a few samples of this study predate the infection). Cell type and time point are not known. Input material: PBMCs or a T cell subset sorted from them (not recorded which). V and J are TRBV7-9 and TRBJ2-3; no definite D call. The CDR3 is CASSYQADTQYF. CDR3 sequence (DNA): TGTGCCAGCAGCTATCAGGCAGATACGCAGTATTTT. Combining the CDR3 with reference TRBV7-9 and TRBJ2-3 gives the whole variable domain DTGVSQNPRHKITKRGQNVTFRCDPISEHNRLYWYRQTLGQGPEFLTYFQNEAQLEKSRLLSDRFSAERPKGSFSTLEIQRTEQGDSAMYLCASSYQADTQYFGPGTRLTVL.